A selection of T cell receptor beta chains follows, all from one sample in a study of blood T cell repertoires in COVID-19. Method: immunoSEQ multiplex PCR; TCRdb's copy keeps in-frame clones and lacks some. This table has some 60,000 clones, 91% appearing once. The sample taken for sequencing was peripheral blood. Receptors originate from a man between 60 and 75 years old with acute or convalescent COVID-19. The CDR3 runs from the conserved cysteine through the conserved F or W. D genes are given only for firm matches. Rows may omit the clone size; those that give it use once, few, many or a size class.

abundance | j_gene | d_gene | v_gene | len | CDR3aa | CDR3nt
NA | TRBJ2-2 | NA | TRBV27 | 14 | CASSFGGPSGELFF | TGTGCCAGCAGTTTTGGCGGGCCTAGCGGGGAGCTGTTTTTT
NA | TRBJ2-2 | TRBD2 | TRBV5-1 | 17 | CASSSRTSGRAVGELFF | TGCGCCAGCAGCTCTCGGACTAGCGGGAGGGCCGTCGGGGAGCTGTTTTTT
few | TRBJ1-4 | TRBD1 | TRBV4-2 | 14 | CASTNRGMNEKLFF | TGTGCCAGCACAAACAGGGGGATGAATGAAAAACTGTTTTTT
NA | TRBJ2-7 | TRBD2 | TRBV6-5 | 14 | CASSTLGLVYEQYF | TGTGCCAGCAGTACCCTGGGACTAGTATACGAGCAGTACTTC
NA | TRBJ2-7 | NA | TRBV4-2 | 14 | CASSQLGDFYEQYF | TGTGCCAGCAGCCAACTCGGGGACTTCTACGAGCAGTACTTC
NA | TRBJ2-1 | NA | TRBV7-9 | 15 | CASSLSAGTYNEQFF | TGTGCCAGCAGCTTATCAGCGGGTACCTACAATGAGCAGTTCTTC
NA | TRBJ2-1 | TRBD2 | TRBV10-3 | 15 | CAISDGRETYNEQFF | TGTGCCATCAGTGACGGGCGGGAGACCTACAATGAGCAGTTCTTC
NA | TRBJ1-4 | NA | TRBV9 | 15 | CASSFSTGEGEKLFF | TGTGCCAGCAGCTTTTCCACCGGGGAGGGGGAAAAACTGTTTTTT
NA | TRBJ1-5 | NA | TRBV20-1 | 15 | CSASNTGPSNQPQHF | TGCAGTGCTAGTAACACAGGCCCCAGCAATCAGCCCCAGCATTTT
NA | TRBJ1-3 | NA | TRBV10-3 | 13 | CAISEGLRNTIYF | TGTGCCATCAGTGAAGGACTGCGAAACACCATATATTTT
NA | TRBJ2-7 | TRBD1 | TRBV24-1 | 12 | CATENTGGEQYF | TGTGCCACCGAGAATACAGGGGGCGAGCAGTACTTC
NA | TRBJ1-2 | NA | TRBV14 | 14 | CASSQGRLIYGYTF | TGTGCCAGCAGCCAAGGGCGACTGATCTATGGCTACACCTTC
once | TRBJ2-1 | TRBD2 | TRBV28 | 16 | CASSLKSWLAGTEQFF | TGTGCCAGCAGTTTAAAATCCTGGCTAGCGGGAACTGAGCAGTTCTTC
NA | TRBJ1-3 | TRBD1 | TRBV18 | 18 | CASSPTGQGSSSGNTIYF | TGTGCCAGCTCACCAACGGGACAGGGGTCGAGCTCTGGAAACACCATATATTTT
NA | TRBJ1-1 | NA | TRBV30 | 15 | CAWSVLGGGGTEAFF | TGTGCCTGGAGTGTACTTGGGGGAGGTGGCACTGAAGCTTTCTTT
NA | TRBJ2-5 | TRBD2 | TRBV4-1 | 16 | CASSPGLAGRRETQYF | TGCGCCAGCAGCCCCGGACTAGCGGGGCGACGGGAGACCCAGTACTTC
NA | TRBJ1-4 | NA | TRBV2 | 15 | CATQRGAGTNEKLFF | TGTGCCACCCAAAGGGGCGCCGGAACTAATGAAAAACTGTTTTTT
NA | TRBJ1-4 | TRBD1 | TRBV7-2 | 17 | CASSGILKGQFNEKLFF | TGTGCCAGCAGCGGAATTCTGAAGGGACAGTTTAATGAAAAACTGTTTTTT
once | TRBJ1-6 | NA | TRBV7-6 | 15 | CASSLGNGANSPLHF | TGTGCCAGCAGCTTAGGGAATGGGGCCAATTCACCCCTCCACTTT
NA | TRBJ2-2 | TRBD1 | TRBV7-2 | 17 | CASSPRQGVVNTGELFF | TGTGCCAGCAGCCCCAGACAGGGGGTGGTGAACACCGGGGAGCTGTTTTTT
NA | TRBJ2-7 | NA | TRBV11-2 | 12 | CASSFRGWEQYF | TGTGCCAGCAGCTTTAGAGGTTGGGAGCAGTACTTC
once | TRBJ1-2 | NA | TRBV10-3 | 15 | CAISESEGSPYGYTF | TGTGCCATCAGTGAGTCGGAGGGTTCCCCCTATGGCTACACCTTC
NA | TRBJ2-7 | NA | TRBV6-1 | 13 | CASSEEVAYEQYF | TGTGCCAGCAGTGAAGAAGTAGCCTACGAGCAGTACTTC
NA | TRBJ2-3 | NA | TRBV11-2 | 13 | CASSSLRTDTQYF | TGTGCCAGCAGCTCCCTGAGAACAGATACGCAGTATTTT
NA | TRBJ2-7 | TRBD2 | TRBV19 | 16 | CASSSVGTRVPYEQYF | TGTGCCAGTAGTTCGGTAGGGACTAGGGTTCCCTACGAGCAGTACTTC
NA | TRBJ2-3 | TRBD2 | TRBV7-6 | 16 | CASSALAGFSTDTQYF | TGTGCCAGCAGCGCGTTAGCGGGGTTTAGCACAGATACGCAGTATTTT
NA | TRBJ1-2 | NA | TRBV19 | 13 | CASSVRGGYGYTF | TGTGCCAGTTCCGTCCGAGGGGGCTATGGCTACACCTTC
NA | TRBJ2-1 | TRBD2 | TRBV27 | 17 | CASSLLTGTSGTVEQFF | TGTGCCAGCAGTTTATTGACCGGGACTAGCGGGACTGTTGAGCAGTTCTTC
once | TRBJ1-2 | NA | TRBV19 | 15 | CASTAQLKGFGGYTF | TGTGCCAGTACTGCACAGCTAAAGGGGTTTGGCGGCTACACCTTC
NA | TRBJ1-2 | NA | TRBV6-1 | 15 | CASSEWRAQGDGYTF | TGTGCCAGCAGTGAATGGAGAGCCCAGGGCGATGGCTACACCTTC
NA | TRBJ1-4 | TRBD1 | TRBV3-1/TRBV3-2 | 15 | CASSRDRVRNEKLFF | TGTGCCAGCAGCCGCGACAGGGTACGGAATGAAAAACTGTTTTTT
NA | TRBJ2-2 | TRBD1 | TRBV19 | 16 | CASSMKGTGAIGELFF | TGTGCCAGTAGTATGAAGGGGACAGGGGCCATCGGGGAGCTGTTTTTT
NA | TRBJ2-2 | NA | TRBV6-2/TRBV6-3 | 14 | CASSYPGDSGELFF | TGTGCCAGCAGTTATCCGGGGGATTCCGGGGAGCTGTTTTTT
NA | TRBJ2-7 | NA | TRBV19 | 13 | CASSITRAYEQYF | TGTGCCAGTAGTATTACCAGGGCCTACGAGCAGTACTTC
NA | TRBJ1-2 | TRBD1 | TRBV7-9 | 15 | CASSSGTDFNYGYTF | TGTGCCAGCAGCTCCGGGACAGATTTTAACTATGGCTACACCTTC
NA | TRBJ1-6 | TRBD1 | TRBV11-1 | 14 | CASSFRDSNSPLHF | TGTGCCAGCAGCTTCCGGGACAGTAATTCACCCCTCCACTTT
NA | TRBJ1-4 | TRBD1 | TRBV7-9 | 15 | CASSRDRGGNEKLFF | TGTGCCAGCAGCCGAGACAGGGGTGGGAATGAAAAACTGTTTTTT
NA | TRBJ2-1 | TRBD2 | TRBV9 | 15 | CASSPWTRPENEQFF | TGTGCCAGCAGCCCATGGACTAGACCGGAGAATGAGCAGTTCTTC
NA | TRBJ2-1 | TRBD2 | TRBV24-1 | 15 | CATSDPLAEYNEQFF | TGTGCCACCAGTGACCCACTAGCGGAATACAATGAGCAGTTCTTC
NA | TRBJ2-3 | NA | TRBV6-6 | 14 | CASSYSTRAQGEYF | TGTGCCAGCAGTTACTCGACACGGGCCCAAGGGGAGTATTTT
NA | TRBJ2-2 | NA | TRBV6-4 | 15 | CASQMNPQNTGELFF | TGTGCCAGCCAAATGAACCCACAGAACACCGGGGAGCTGTTTTTT
NA | TRBJ1-1 | TRBD1 | TRBV7-8 | 16 | CASSLLEGAMNTEAFF | TGTGCCAGCAGCTTATTGGAGGGGGCAATGAACACTGAAGCTTTCTTT
NA | TRBJ2-7 | NA | TRBV4-1 | 15 | CASSHPVSGTYEQYF | TGCGCCAGCAGCCACCCAGTAAGCGGTACCTACGAGCAGTACTTC
NA | TRBJ2-7 | TRBD2 | TRBV24-1 | 14 | CATRASGRASEQYF | TGTGCCACCAGGGCTAGCGGGAGGGCCTCCGAGCAGTACTTC
NA | TRBJ1-2 | NA | TRBV18 | 16 | CASSPSQGLANYGYTF | TGTGCCAGCTCACCGAGTCAGGGCCTAGCTAACTATGGCTACACCTTC
few | TRBJ2-2 | NA | TRBV28 | 16 | CASSFIVLGGTGELFF | TGTGCCAGCAGTTTTATCGTCCTAGGAGGCACCGGGGAGCTGTTTTTT
NA | TRBJ2-1 | TRBD2 | TRBV28 | 16 | CASSLSGYSLRGGQFF | TGTGCCAGCAGTTTAAGTGGGTACTCCTTACGGGGGGGGCAGTTCTTC
few | TRBJ1-6 | NA | TRBV4-2 | 15 | CASSQGDLGNSPLHF | TGTGCCAGCAGCCAGGGGGACTTGGGTAATTCACCCCTCCACTTT
NA | TRBJ1-4 | TRBD1 | TRBV28 | 18 | CASSLPTRDRGSNEKLFF | TGTGCCAGCAGTCTACCCACGCGGGACAGGGGTTCTAATGAAAAACTGTTTTTT